The 5 T cell receptor beta chains listed next were all sequenced from one sample in a study of human T cells and chemical hapten exposure. Time point defined: patch test 1, 2 weeks after DPC sensitization. Treatment meaning: therapeutic diphenylcyclopropenone sensitization with weekly scalp DPC. TCRdb passed the RACE reads through MiXCR, listing each CDR3 protein once. Of roughly 100,000 distinct CDR3 sequences listed, approximately 11% are singletons. This specimen consisted of whole blood, obtained in connection with sensitization to the hapten diphenylcyclopropenone (DPC). Source of these receptors: a woman aged 40 to 49 with alopecia areata. Some clones in this sample may be carry-over from other donors' samples.

The chain links TRBV28 to TRBJ1-1; maybe TRBD1 (5 bases). This CDR3 has 14 amino acids. CDR1 MDHEN and CDR2 SYDVKM come from the germline V gene. V was trimmed by 6 bases and J by 8 bases, leaving 19 bases between them. The CDR3 protein is CASSLPGLFTEAFF. CDR3 sequence (DNA): TGTGCCAGCAGCCTACCGGGGCTATTCACAGAAGCTTTCTTT.

This clonotype was seen only a few times. The chain uses TRBV11-2 and TRBJ2-2, with a weak D call TRBD1 (6 bases). Germline V gene lookup returns CDR1 SGHAT and CDR2 FQNNGV. Trimming left V 2 bases short and J 15 bases short, with 22 bases between. The CDR3 sequence is 15 residues long. As DNA, the CDR3 is TGTGCCAGCAGCTTATCCGGCCTGGGGGCGGCCGGAGTGTTTTTT. Protein sequence: CASSLSGLGAAGVFF.

This clonotype was detected ten times or more. The V and J genes are TRBV12-3 or TRBV12-4 and TRBJ2-2; D may be TRBD2 (6 bases). Deletions cut 6 bases from V and 6 bases from J, with 11 bases between. CDR3 length: 13 residues. The CDR3 loop is CASSLLASGELFF. DNA of the CDR3: TGTGCCAGCAGCCTTCTAGCGTCCGGGGAGCTGTTTTTT.

Many counts were recorded for this clonotype. The V gene is TRBV7-2, the J gene TRBJ1-6, with D maybe TRBD1 (6 bases). This CDR3 has 13 amino acids. Germline values: CDR1 SGHTA, CDR2 FQGNSA. V was clipped by 1 base and J by 9 bases, with 7 bases between them. This CDR3 is CASSLEGGSPLHF. The CDR3 DNA reads TGTGCCAGCAGCTTAGAGGGGGGTTCACCCCTCCACTTT.

The rearrangement joins TRBV28 to TRBJ2-5; D perhaps matches TRBD2 (5 bases). This CDR3 has 13 amino acids. Germline V CDR1 and CDR2: MDHEN, SYDVKM. Deletions cut 7 bases from V and 6 bases from J, with 15 bases between. The DNA of the CDR3 is TGTGCCAGCATGGCCCCAGCGGATAAGACCCAGTACTTC. It codes for CASMAPADKTQYF.